These T cell receptor beta chains were read from a single sample in a study of blood T cells in healthy people across ages. Using its own MiXCR run on the 5' RACE reads, TCRdb lists one record per CDR3 protein. The sample includes some 370,000 distinct CDR3 sequences, approximately 51% of them seen just once. Sequencing was performed on blood. The receptors derive from a man in his sixties in good health. Both conserved end residues are part of each CDR3. Fields, in order: CDR3 protein, V gene, J gene.

CDR3aa: CASSDQIGTLEQFF
v_gene: TRBV6-6
j_gene: TRBJ2-1

CDR3aa: CASSQDVITYEQYF
v_gene: TRBV4-1
j_gene: .

CDR3aa: CASSQREAARNEKLFF
v_gene: TRBV14
j_gene: TRBJ1-4

CDR3aa: CASSLAGRVSAEAFF
v_gene: TRBV7-9
j_gene: TRBJ1-1

CDR3aa: CASSVAGSGDTQYF
v_gene: TRBV28
j_gene: TRBJ2-3

CDR3aa: CASTTGGVKQETQYF
v_gene: TRBV7-2
j_gene: TRBJ2-5

CDR3aa: CASSLYRRDTQYF
v_gene: TRBV7-6
j_gene: TRBJ2-3

CDR3aa: CASSVVSRMDTQYF
v_gene: TRBV9
j_gene: TRBJ2-3

CDR3aa: CASSQDHSNEQFF
v_gene: TRBV14
j_gene: TRBJ2-1

CDR3aa: CASSLNSAYNSPLHF
v_gene: TRBV25-1
j_gene: TRBJ1-6

CDR3aa: CSVDGGFKGPGTEAFF
v_gene: TRBV29-1
j_gene: TRBJ1-1

CDR3aa: CASSFGGPGDGYTF
v_gene: TRBV12-3/TRBV12-4
j_gene: TRBJ1-2

CDR3aa: CASSYSGGLTNEQFF
v_gene: TRBV7-2
j_gene: TRBJ2-1

CDR3aa: CSNLAGGPDTQYF
v_gene: TRBV20-1
j_gene: TRBJ2-3

CDR3aa: CASSAPTGGRGYTF
v_gene: TRBV25-1
j_gene: TRBJ1-2

CDR3aa: CASSWERGSTDTQYF
v_gene: TRBV5-4
j_gene: TRBJ2-3

CDR3aa: CASSRQAASSYNSPLHF
v_gene: TRBV5-1
j_gene: TRBJ1-6

CDR3aa: CASSSTSGRLGEQFF
v_gene: TRBV11-2
j_gene: TRBJ2-1

CDR3aa: CASSPRDTSLEAQHF
v_gene: TRBV4-1
j_gene: TRBJ1-5

CDR3aa: CASSPEWAVRSYGYTF
v_gene: TRBV5-6
j_gene: TRBJ1-2

CDR3aa: CSARDNAPREQFF
v_gene: TRBV20-1
j_gene: TRBJ2-1

CDR3aa: CATTLLAGRPTDTQYF
v_gene: TRBV15
j_gene: TRBJ2-3

CDR3aa: CASSDRRERVRGQYF
v_gene: TRBV6-4
j_gene: TRBJ2-7

CDR3aa: CASSVTGQWDGYGYTF
v_gene: TRBV6-1
j_gene: TRBJ1-2

CDR3aa: CASSLRGAFGLAGGNSYNEQFF
v_gene: TRBV12-3/TRBV12-4
j_gene: TRBJ2-1

CDR3aa: CSARRADSSYEQYF
v_gene: TRBV20-1
j_gene: TRBJ2-7

CDR3aa: CASSDPTGVASYEQYF
v_gene: TRBV5-1
j_gene: TRBJ2-7

CDR3aa: CASSLSRGYGETQYF
v_gene: TRBV27
j_gene: TRBJ2-5

CDR3aa: CASSLRDLQGGQYF
v_gene: TRBV5-1
j_gene: TRBJ2-5